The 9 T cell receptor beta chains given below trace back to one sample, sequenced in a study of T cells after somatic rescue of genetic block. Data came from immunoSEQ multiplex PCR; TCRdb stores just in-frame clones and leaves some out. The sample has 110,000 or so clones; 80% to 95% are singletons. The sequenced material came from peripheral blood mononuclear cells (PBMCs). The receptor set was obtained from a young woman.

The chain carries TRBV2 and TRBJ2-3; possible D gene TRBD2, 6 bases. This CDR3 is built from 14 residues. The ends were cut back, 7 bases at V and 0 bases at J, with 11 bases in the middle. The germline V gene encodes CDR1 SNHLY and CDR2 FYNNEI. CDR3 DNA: TGTGCCAGCATCTTACTAGCTAGCACAGATACGCAGTATTTT. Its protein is CASILLASTDTQYF.

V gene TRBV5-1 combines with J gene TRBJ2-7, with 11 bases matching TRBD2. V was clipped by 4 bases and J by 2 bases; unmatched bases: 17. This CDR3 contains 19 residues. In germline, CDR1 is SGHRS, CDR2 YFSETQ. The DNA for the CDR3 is TGCGCCAGCAGCCCCTACCTTGTTGGTCTAGCGGGGGGAACCTACGAGCAGTACTTC. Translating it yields CASSPYLVGLAGGTYEQYF.

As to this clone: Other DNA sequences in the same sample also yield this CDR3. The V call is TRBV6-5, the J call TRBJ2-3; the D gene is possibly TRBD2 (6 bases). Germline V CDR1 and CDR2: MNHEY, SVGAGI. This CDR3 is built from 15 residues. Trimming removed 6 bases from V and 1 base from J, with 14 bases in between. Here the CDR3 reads CASRAGLAGTDTQYF. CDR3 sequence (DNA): TGTGCCAGCAGGGCGGGACTTGCAGGCACAGATACGCAGTATTTT.

CDR3 in DNA: TGCGCCAGCAGCTTGGCCTTAGATCGGAACTATGGCTACACCTTC. It specifies CASSLALDRNYGYTF. The V gene is TRBV5-1, the J gene TRBJ1-2; D gene ambiguous. The ends were cut back, 0 bases at V and 2 bases at J, with 11 bases in the middle. This CDR3 contains 15 residues. Per the germline V gene, CDR1 is SGHRS and CDR2 is YFSETQ.

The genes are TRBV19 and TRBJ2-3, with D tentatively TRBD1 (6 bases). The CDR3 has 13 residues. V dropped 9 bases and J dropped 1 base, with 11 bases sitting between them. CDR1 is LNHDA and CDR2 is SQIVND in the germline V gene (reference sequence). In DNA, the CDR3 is TGTGCCAGCAGGGGAGCGGGCACAGATACGCAGTATTTT. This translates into CASRGAGTDTQYF.

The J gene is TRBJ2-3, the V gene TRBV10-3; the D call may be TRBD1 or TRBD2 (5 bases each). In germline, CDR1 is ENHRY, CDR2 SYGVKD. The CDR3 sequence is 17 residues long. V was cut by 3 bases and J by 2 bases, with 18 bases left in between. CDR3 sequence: CAISDGALSGITDTQYF. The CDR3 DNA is TGTGCCATCAGTGATGGGGCCCTCTCCGGGATCACAGATACGCAGTATTTT.

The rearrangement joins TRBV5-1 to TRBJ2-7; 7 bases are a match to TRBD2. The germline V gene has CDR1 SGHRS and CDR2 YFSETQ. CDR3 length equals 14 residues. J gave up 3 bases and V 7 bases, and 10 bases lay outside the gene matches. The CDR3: CASRNPGLNYEQYF. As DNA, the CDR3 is TGCGCCAGCCGAAATCCGGGACTAAACTACGAGCAGTACTTC.

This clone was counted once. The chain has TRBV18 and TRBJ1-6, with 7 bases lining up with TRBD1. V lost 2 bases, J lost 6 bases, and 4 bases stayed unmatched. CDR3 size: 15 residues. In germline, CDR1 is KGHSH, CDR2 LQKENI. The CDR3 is CASSPDRASNSPLHF. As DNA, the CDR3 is TGTGCCAGCTCACCAGACAGGGCCTCTAATTCACCCCTCCACTTT. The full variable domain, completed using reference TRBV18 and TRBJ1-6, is NAGVMQNPRHLVRRRGQEARLRCSPMKGHSHVYWYRQLPEEGLKFMVYLQKENIIDESGMPKERFSAEFPKEGPSILRIQQVVRGDSAAYFCASSPDRASNSPLHFGNGTRLTVT.

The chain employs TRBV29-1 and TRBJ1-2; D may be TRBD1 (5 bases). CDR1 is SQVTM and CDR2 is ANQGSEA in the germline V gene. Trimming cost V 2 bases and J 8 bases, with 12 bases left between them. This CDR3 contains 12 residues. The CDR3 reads CSVEKTAWGYTF. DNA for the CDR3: TGCAGCGTTGAAAAGACAGCCTGGGGCTACACCTTC.